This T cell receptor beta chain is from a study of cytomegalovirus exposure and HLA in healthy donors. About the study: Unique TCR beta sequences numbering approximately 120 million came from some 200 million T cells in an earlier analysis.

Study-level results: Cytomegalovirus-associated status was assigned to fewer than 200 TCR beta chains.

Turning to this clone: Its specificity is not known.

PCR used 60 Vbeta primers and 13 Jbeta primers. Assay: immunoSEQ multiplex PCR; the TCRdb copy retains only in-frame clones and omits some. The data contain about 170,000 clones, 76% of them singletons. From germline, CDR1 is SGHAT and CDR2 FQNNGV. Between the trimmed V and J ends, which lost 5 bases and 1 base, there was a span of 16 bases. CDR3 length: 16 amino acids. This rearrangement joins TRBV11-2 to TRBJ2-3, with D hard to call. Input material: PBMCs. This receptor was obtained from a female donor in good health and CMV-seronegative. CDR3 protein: CASSPIYNSRTDTQYF. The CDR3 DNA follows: TGTGCCAGCAGCCCAATCTACAACAGCCGCACAGATACGCAGTATTTT.